The subject of this entry is one T cell receptor (beta chain). The study ran its PCR with 60 Vbeta and 13 Jbeta primers. TCRdb's table, derived via immunoSEQ multiplex PCR, lists solely in-frame clones and lacks some. Among 200,000 to 250,000 clones, over 80% were seen once, and the ten largest hold more than 5%. The data originate from a study of cytomegalovirus exposure and HLA in healthy donors. Germline CDR1 is SGHAT and CDR2 is FQNNGV. With 4 bases clipped from V and 1 base from J, the junction kept 4 bases outside the gene matches. The CDR3 has 16 residues. Sequencing was done on a sample of PBMCs. The rearrangement uses TRBV11-2 and TRBJ2-6; 7 bases are a match to TRBD1. The TCR was taken from a middle-aged woman in good health and CMV-seropositive. The CDR3 reads CASSSDRVSGANVLTF. Written as DNA, the CDR3 is TGTGCCAGCAGCTCCGACAGGGTTTCTGGGGCCAACGTCCTGACTTTC.